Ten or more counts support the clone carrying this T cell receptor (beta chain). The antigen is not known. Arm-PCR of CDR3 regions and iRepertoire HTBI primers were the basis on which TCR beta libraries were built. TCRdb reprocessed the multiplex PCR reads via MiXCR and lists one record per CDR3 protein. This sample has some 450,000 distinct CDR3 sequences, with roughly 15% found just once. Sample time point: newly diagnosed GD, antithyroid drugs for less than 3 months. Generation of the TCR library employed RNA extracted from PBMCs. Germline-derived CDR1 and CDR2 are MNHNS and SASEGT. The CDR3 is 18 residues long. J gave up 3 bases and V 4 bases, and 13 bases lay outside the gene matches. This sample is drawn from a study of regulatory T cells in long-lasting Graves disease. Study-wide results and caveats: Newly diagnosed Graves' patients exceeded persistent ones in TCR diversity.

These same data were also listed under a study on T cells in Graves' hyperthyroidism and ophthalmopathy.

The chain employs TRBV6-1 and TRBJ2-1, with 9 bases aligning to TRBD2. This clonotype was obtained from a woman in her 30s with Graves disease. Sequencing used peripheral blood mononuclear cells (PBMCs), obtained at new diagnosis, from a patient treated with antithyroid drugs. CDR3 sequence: CASSARWGEREVYNEQFF. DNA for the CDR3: TGTGCCAGCAGTGCCAGGTGGGGTGAGCGGGAGGTCTACAATGAGCAGTTCTTC.